The clone carrying this TCR beta chain was counted at least ten times. Its target is not known. TCRdb reprocessed the 5' RACE reads with MiXCR, giving one entry per CDR3 protein. The top ten hold about 1.6% of the sample, which has fewer than 650,000 distinct CDR3 sequences, under 8.5% seen once. This entry belongs to a study of identical twins. Overall study results and limits: Weaker excess sharing between twins was seen in beta out-of-frame sequences. In drawing conclusions, the study used cross-sectional statistical analysis and did not follow the same donors.

V lost 4 bases and J 9 bases, leaving 12 bases between the germline ends. The CDR3 spans 13 residues. From germline, CDR1 is KGHDR and CDR2 SFDVKD. The sample was also linked to a second study, of yellow fever vaccine responses in identical twins.

The origin of this receptor is a woman aged 18-29 years in good health. The rearrangement uses TRBV24-1 and TRBJ1-5; D is ambiguous. Sequenced material: PBMCs. CDR3 coding DNA: TGTGCCACCAGTGAAGTCCCCGGCGGGCCCCAGCATTTT. Its translation: CATSEVPGGPQHF.